Given below is one TCR beta chain in context. This sample is part of a study of blood T cell repertoires in COVID-19. Study summary: Spain, Italy and the United States supplied samples that represented acute and convalescent COVID-19. From T cells, B-cell-depleted T cells, or PBMCs came the material, which was cDNA or gDNA.

The CDR3 loop spans 15 amino acids. The V and J ends lost 6 bases and 2 bases, in that order; junction bases with no gene match: 7. CDR1 MNHEY and CDR2 SMNVEV come from the germline V gene (reference sequence). Original data processing: It was from reference gene primer amplification that nucleated cell counts were estimated. The method was immunoSEQ multiplex PCR; TCRdb's version includes in-frame clones alone and lacks a portion of them. V and J calls and clone size follow that table, whereas D and trimming were derived from the DNA. The sample holds 72,000 or so clones, 80% to 90% seen once. J is TRBJ2-1 and V is TRBV27; 7 positions agree with TRBD2. Sequenced sample: peripheral blood. This receptor was taken from a man aged 50-59 years with active COVID-19. This CDR3 is CASSSQTSPYNEQFF. DNA of the CDR3: TGTGCCAGCAGCTCCCAGACTAGCCCCTACAATGAGCAGTTCTTC.